The rows below give T cell receptor beta chains drawn from one sample of a study of control samples from healthy donors and cancer patients. Data came from immunoSEQ multiplex PCR; TCRdb stores just in-frame clones and leaves some out. The sample holds 75,000 to 90,000 clones, about 89% seen once. The sample taken for sequencing was blood. These receptors all come from a man aged 50 to 59 in good health. Both conserved end residues are part of each CDR3. The D gene is left open where the match is weak. Only some rows state a clone size, as once, few, many or a class for expanded clones.

V gene,clone size,J gene,D gene,CDR3 protein,CDR3 DNA
TRBV5-8,once,TRBJ2-2,-,CASSLGLSPTGELFF,TGTGCCAGCAGCTTGGGTCTCAGCCCCACCGGGGAGCTGTTTTTT
TRBV2,-,TRBJ1-2,-,CASSDSGGQLYGYTF,TGTGCCAGCAGTGATTCCGGGGGTCAACTCTATGGCTACACCTTC
TRBV24-1,-,TRBJ1-1,-,CATSDYRVPTEAFF,TGTGCCACCAGTGATTATAGGGTACCCACTGAAGCTTTCTTT
TRBV11-2,once,TRBJ1-1,-,CASSLEGGANTEAFF,TGTGCCAGCAGCTTAGAGGGTGGCGCGAACACTGAAGCTTTCTTT
TRBV4-3,-,TRBJ2-7,TRBD1,CASSQDLPGQGFSYEQYF,TGCGCCAGCAGCCAAGATCTCCCGGGACAGGGGTTCTCCTACGAGCAGTACTTC
TRBV27,-,TRBJ2-7,TRBD1,CASSIRDRSYEQYF,TGTGCCAGCAGTATCCGGGACAGGTCCTACGAGCAGTACTTC
TRBV7-5,-,TRBJ1-2,-,CARRLVAPSDYNYGYTF,TGTGCCAGAAGATTAGTAGCACCCAGCGATTATAACTATGGCTACACCTTC
TRBV30,-,TRBJ2-7,-,CACSFRGKRYEQYF,TGTGCCTGCTCCTTCCGGGGGAAACGGTACGAGCAGTACTTC
TRBV6-2/TRBV6-3,-,TRBJ2-3,-,CASSHGAAQYF,TGTGCCAGCAGTCACGGAGCGGCGCAGTATTTT
TRBV7-9,-,TRBJ2-7,-,CASSLATDYEQYF,TGTGCCAGCAGCTTAGCGACGGACTACGAGCAGTACTTC
TRBV9,-,TRBJ2-2,-,CASSVVETGELFF,TGTGCCAGCAGCGTAGTTGAGACCGGGGAGCTGTTTTTT
TRBV6-5,-,TRBJ1-1,TRBD1,CASSPVRTGVTEAFF,TGTGCCAGCTCTCCTGTGAGGACAGGGGTCACTGAAGCTTTCTTT
TRBV6-5,once,TRBJ1-3,TRBD1,CASMGTGGGNTIYF,TGTGCCAGCATGGGGACAGGGGGCGGAAACACCATATATTTT
TRBV4-1,-,TRBJ1-3,-,CASSQEQASGNTIYF,TGCGCCAGCAGCCAAGAGCAGGCCTCTGGAAACACCATATATTTT
TRBV7-8,-,TRBJ1-5,-,CASSLGEELPQHF,TGTGCCAGCAGCTTAGGGGAGGAATTGCCCCAGCATTTT
TRBV4-1,-,TRBJ2-3,-,CASTGGADTQYF,TGCGCCAGCACCGGAGGAGCAGATACGCAGTATTTT
TRBV5-1,-,TRBJ2-5,-,CASNGGRGQETQYF,TGCGCCAGCAACGGGGGAAGGGGCCAAGAGACCCAGTACTTC
TRBV2,-,TRBJ2-5,-,CASIRGQGETQYF,TGTGCCAGCATTCGGGGGCAGGGGGAGACCCAGTACTTC
TRBV7-2,-,TRBJ1-1,-,CASSLVPDTEAFF,TGTGCCAGCAGCTTAGTCCCAGACACTGAAGCTTTCTTT
TRBV10-1,-,TRBJ2-7,-,CASRGTHYEQYF,TGCGCCAGCCGTGGGACCCACTACGAGCAGTACTTC
TRBV27,-,TRBJ2-3,-,CASRLGVTLDTQYF,TGTGCCAGCAGGCTGGGGGTGACCCTCGATACGCAGTATTTT
TRBV10-3,once,TRBJ1-2,-,CAISESFGDPYGYTF,TGTGCCATCAGTGAGTCTTTTGGAGACCCCTATGGCTACACCTTC
TRBV27,once,TRBJ1-1,-,CASSSGSGRAEAFF,TGTGCCAGCAGTTCAGGGTCTGGTAGGGCTGAAGCTTTCTTT
TRBV2,-,TRBJ2-5,-,CASSVRRGETQYF,TGTGCCAGCAGTGTGAGGCGGGGAGAGACCCAGTACTTC
TRBV30,-,TRBJ1-6,TRBD1,CAWSAGTGAFSPLHF,TGTGCCTGGAGCGCAGGGACAGGGGCTTTCTCACCCCTCCACTTT
TRBV6-6,-,TRBJ1-3,-,CASSQSSGNTIYF,TGTGCCAGCAGTCAAAGCTCTGGAAACACCATATATTTT
TRBV30,-,TRBJ2-6,-,CAWSRGGSGANVLTF,TGTGCCTGGAGTAGGGGGGGCTCTGGGGCCAACGTCCTGACTTTC
TRBV7-2,-,TRBJ2-7,TRBD2,CASSLRGGASREQYF,TGTGCCAGCAGCCTCCGCGGGGGGGCGTCGAGGGAGCAGTACTTC
TRBV30,-,TRBJ2-1,TRBD2,CAWRPTSGGYNEQFF,TGTGCCTGGAGACCGACTAGCGGGGGCTACAATGAGCAGTTCTTC
TRBV12-2,-,TRBJ1-2,-,CASRLAGIDYGYTF,TGTGCAAGTCGCTTGGCGGGAATTGACTATGGCTACACCTTC
TRBV6-4,-,TRBJ2-4,-,CASSEPKTEGMAKNIQYF,TGTGCCAGCAGTGAGCCCAAAACAGAGGGGATGGCCAAAAACATTCAGTACTTC
TRBV9,-,TRBJ1-2,TRBD1,CASSVSRGQGLTNYGYTF,TGTGCCAGCAGCGTATCCCGGGGACAGGGATTGACTAACTATGGCTACACCTTC
TRBV11-3,-,TRBJ2-3,TRBD1,CASSRQGWDTQYF,TGTGCCAGCAGCCGACAGGGTTGGGATACGCAGTATTTT
TRBV6-4,once,TRBJ2-5,TRBD1,CASSEGTAQETQYF,TGTGCCAGCAGTGAAGGGACAGCCCAAGAGACCCAGTACTTC
TRBV30,-,TRBJ2-7,TRBD1,CAWSAPGQGILRGSYEQYF,TGTGCCTGGAGTGCCCCGGGACAGGGAATTCTCAGGGGCTCCTACGAGCAGTACTTC
TRBV4-3,once,TRBJ2-5,-,CASSPHGQETQYF,TGCGCCAGCAGCCCGCACGGGCAAGAGACCCAGTACTTC
TRBV5-1,-,TRBJ1-2,-,CASSLAIRSLGVEGYTF,TGCGCCAGCAGCTTGGCAATCCGCTCACTCGGGGTAGAAGGCTACACCTTC
TRBV3-1/TRBV3-2,-,TRBJ2-2,TRBD1,CASSQGSGGRGELFF,TGTGCCAGCAGCCAAGGGTCAGGGGGACGGGGGGAGCTGTTTTTT
TRBV4-3,-,TRBJ2-7,TRBD2,CASSQVVAGTYEQYF,TGCGCCAGCAGCCAAGTGGTAGCGGGTACCTACGAGCAGTACTTC
TRBV10-3,-,TRBJ1-1,TRBD1,CAISEPRQGLSATEAFF,TGTGCCATCAGTGAGCCCCGACAGGGATTGAGCGCGACTGAAGCTTTCTTT
TRBV19,-,TRBJ2-2,-,CASRTSGQTNTGELFF,TGTGCCAGTAGGACTTCGGGACAAACGAACACCGGGGAGCTGTTTTTT
TRBV7-9,-,TRBJ2-1,-,CASSEANEQFF,TGTGCCAGCAGCGAAGCAAATGAGCAGTTCTTC
TRBV7-2,-,TRBJ1-3,-,CASSLQGPRSGNTIYF,TGTGCCAGCAGCTTACAGGGGCCCCGCTCTGGAAACACCATATATTTT
TRBV12-3/TRBV12-4,-,TRBJ1-2,-,CASSLGTVDGYTF,TGTGCCAGCAGTCTCGGGACGGTGGATGGCTACACCTTC
TRBV27,-,TRBJ1-2,TRBD1,CASSKQGFYGYTF,TGTGCCAGCAGTAAACAGGGGTTCTATGGCTACACCTTC
TRBV6-1,-,TRBJ1-2,-,CASSEDKGGKNYGYTF,TGTGCCAGCAGTGAAGACAAGGGGGGGAAAAACTATGGCTACACCTTC
TRBV10-3,-,TRBJ1-5,TRBD1,CAISGWTGDNQPQHF,TGTGCCATCAGTGGGTGGACAGGTGACAATCAGCCCCAGCATTTT
TRBV30,-,TRBJ2-3,TRBD1,CAWSEGTGSTDTQYF,TGTGCCTGGAGTGAGGGGACAGGGAGCACAGATACGCAGTATTTT
TRBV3-1/TRBV3-2,once,TRBJ2-1,-,CASSQVGGEGNEQFF,TGTGCCAGCAGCCAGGTTGGAGGGGAAGGGAATGAGCAGTTCTTC
TRBV6-6,-,TRBJ2-2,TRBD2,CASSYWEGRRGELFF,TGTGCCAGCAGTTACTGGGAGGGGAGGAGAGGGGAGCTGTTTTTT
TRBV9,-,TRBJ1-1,-,CASSPRGLLMNTEAFF,TGTGCCAGCAGCCCCCGGGGGTTACTTATGAACACTGAAGCTTTCTTT
TRBV9,-,TRBJ2-2,-,CASSVDPTGMGTGELFF,TGTGCCAGCAGCGTAGATCCGACGGGGATGGGCACCGGGGAGCTGTTTTTT
TRBV2,-,TRBJ2-3,-,CASSDRGGAPTDTQYF,TGTGCCAGCAGTGATCGTGGGGGGGCCCCCACAGATACGCAGTATTTT
TRBV5-1,once,TRBJ1-1,-,CASSLAGTKGEAFF,TGCGCCAGCAGCCTTGCCGGGACTAAGGGTGAAGCTTTCTTT